This T cell receptor beta chain was captured in a study of T cell responses to AZD1222 COVID-19 vaccine. Clones were read by immunoSEQ multiplex PCR, and TCRdb kept only the in-frame ones, dropping some. The sample lists about 70,000 clones, approximately 90% occurring once. CDR3 length equals 14 residues. The germline V and J ends were trimmed by 4 bases and 2 bases, with 12 bases remaining between them. Germline values: CDR1 SQVTM, CDR2 ANQGSEA. In the case of this clone: No antigen is known for it.

Overall study results and limits: Spike-specific TCR breadth and depth both grew after two AZD1222 doses. Nearly half of spike-specific TCRs reportedly go after variant regions that carry no mutations. All repertoire sampling was performed exclusively after the peak T cell response.

The chain has TRBV29-1 and TRBJ1-3; D possibly corresponds to TRBD1 (6 bases). The clonotype originates from an adult who received the AZD1222 COVID-19 vaccine. The sample in question was peripheral blood, obtained 28 days after the second AZD1222 dose. The CDR3 is CSVGPGAPGNTIYF. The CDR3 DNA sequence: TGCAGCGTTGGGCCAGGGGCACCTGGAAACACCATATATTTT.